The clone carrying this T cell receptor beta chain was found a few times. Its cognate antigen is unknown. The data stem from a study of beta chain features in type 1 diabetes. Overall study: Age and gender were similar between patients and healthy donors, as were cell yields.

The V and J ends lost 3 bases and 7 bases respectively, with 12 bases between them. The CDR3 contains 14 residues. Germline CDR1 reads MNHEY; CDR2 reads SMNVEV (reference sequence). CD4+ cells of the naive, central memory, regulatory and stem cell-like memory types were sorted via CD45RO/CCR7/CD25/CD127/CD95/CD27. Purity above 95% was achieved in all sorted populations. cDNA synthesis used the whole RNA isolate, giving expressed TCRB sequences. Here immunoSEQ multiplex PCR was the method, and the copy in TCRdb shows in-frame clones only, minus some. The sample yields hundreds of thousands of clones, over 14% seen once. Study-level results: All four CD4+ subsets of Type 1 diabetes patients contained TCRB CDR3s that were moderately but significantly shorter.

J is TRBJ1-4 and V is TRBV27; D uncertain. Sequencing was carried out using naive CD4+ T cells from blood. The sequence was obtained from a man aged 18-30 years with type 1 diabetes. CDR3 loop: CASSFDGQPEKLFF. CDR3 coding DNA: TGTGCCAGCAGTTTTGATGGGCAGCCTGAAAAACTGTTTTTT.